This is a list of T cell receptor beta chains from one sample in a study of blood T cell repertoires in COVID-19. Profiled with immunoSEQ multiplex PCR; TCRdb holds only in-frame clones, not every one. The sample has some 300,000 clones; 70% to 90% are singletons. The specimen was PBMCs or T cells enriched from blood (not recorded which). The receptors were gathered from a woman aged 25 to 39 who had recovered from COVID-19. The CDR3 runs from the conserved cysteine through the conserved F or W. A D gene is named only where the DNA matches it firmly. Rows give clone size only sometimes, using once, few, many, or a class for an expanded clone.

CDR3 protein: CATIRAETGWGIQYF
CDR3 DNA: TGTGCCACTATAAGGGCCGAGACAGGATGGGGCATTCAGTACTTC
D gene: .
V gene: TRBV2
clone size: .
J gene: TRBJ2-4

CDR3 protein: CATSVRTPVFKPVNRESRNTIYF
CDR3 DNA: TGTGCCACCAGTGTTAGAACCCCAGTGTTTAAACCAGTCAACAGGGAGTCAAGAAACACCATATATTTT
D gene: .
V gene: TRBV24-1
clone size: .
J gene: TRBJ1-3

CDR3 protein: CASSSGLAGVGEQFF
CDR3 DNA: TGTGCCAGCAGCTCGGGACTAGCGGGAGTAGGTGAGCAGTTCTTC
D gene: TRBD2
V gene: TRBV7-3
clone size: .
J gene: TRBJ2-1

CDR3 protein: CAIMTGGIGEKLFF
CDR3 DNA: TGTGCCATTATGACAGGGGGGATTGGAGAAAAACTGTTTTTT
D gene: TRBD1
V gene: TRBV28
clone size: once
J gene: TRBJ1-4

CDR3 protein: CASSPVRGRPGTEAFF
CDR3 DNA: TGTGCCAGCAGCCCAGTCAGGGGTCGACCTGGCACTGAAGCTTTCTTT
D gene: .
V gene: TRBV11-2
clone size: .
J gene: TRBJ1-1

CDR3 protein: CASSDSINRVTLNEQFF
CDR3 DNA: TGTGCCAGCAGTGACTCGATTAACAGGGTGACCCTCAATGAGCAGTTCTTC
D gene: .
V gene: TRBV6-4
clone size: .
J gene: TRBJ2-1

CDR3 protein: CASSVGIGTEYNEQFF
CDR3 DNA: TGTGCCAGCAGCGTAGGAATAGGGACAGAGTACAATGAGCAGTTCTTC
D gene: TRBD1
V gene: TRBV9
clone size: once
J gene: TRBJ2-1

CDR3 protein: CASSEVLPTTDTQYF
CDR3 DNA: TGTGCCAGTAGTGAGGTTCTTCCGACCACAGATACGCAGTATTTT
D gene: .
V gene: TRBV19
clone size: .
J gene: TRBJ2-3

CDR3 protein: CASSHRGQLYNEQFF
CDR3 DNA: TGTGCCAGCAGCCACAGGGGGCAGCTCTACAATGAGCAATTCTTC
D gene: TRBD1
V gene: TRBV7-2
clone size: .
J gene: TRBJ2-1

CDR3 protein: CASSLVLGAASETQYF
CDR3 DNA: TGTGCCAGCAGCTTAGTTCTGGGGGCGGCCTCTGAGACCCAGTACTTC
D gene: .
V gene: TRBV7-8
clone size: .
J gene: TRBJ2-5

CDR3 protein: CASSQDSEGANYGYTF
CDR3 DNA: TGCGCCAGCAGCCAAGATTCGGAGGGAGCTAACTATGGCTACACCTTC
D gene: .
V gene: TRBV4-3
clone size: .
J gene: TRBJ1-2

CDR3 protein: CSVEGLAGGQETQYF
CDR3 DNA: TGCAGCGTTGAAGGTCTAGCGGGAGGACAAGAGACCCAGTACTTC
D gene: TRBD2
V gene: TRBV29-1
clone size: .
J gene: TRBJ2-5

CDR3 protein: CASSLAGAWSYGYTF
CDR3 DNA: TGTGCCAGCAGCTTGGCCGGAGCGTGGAGCTATGGCTACACCTTC
D gene: .
V gene: TRBV5-4
clone size: .
J gene: TRBJ1-2

CDR3 protein: CASSQTPTTGDTEAFF
CDR3 DNA: TGTGCCAGCTCACAGACACCGACTACGGGGGACACTGAAGCTTTCTTT
D gene: .
V gene: TRBV18
clone size: .
J gene: TRBJ1-1

CDR3 protein: CASSFGLADYEQYF
CDR3 DNA: TGTGCCAGCAGCTTTGGACTAGCTGACTACGAGCAGTACTTC
D gene: TRBD2
V gene: TRBV11-2
clone size: .
J gene: TRBJ2-7

CDR3 protein: CASSPRDFRLSSGANVLTF
CDR3 DNA: TGTGCCAGCAGCCCCAGGGATTTCCGTCTAAGCTCTGGGGCCAACGTCCTGACTTTC
D gene: .
V gene: TRBV9
clone size: .
J gene: TRBJ2-6

CDR3 protein: CASSPWTSGSSITGELFF
CDR3 DNA: TGTGCCAGCAGTCCGTGGACTAGCGGGAGTTCGATCACCGGGGAGCTGTTTTTT
D gene: TRBD2
V gene: TRBV27
clone size: .
J gene: TRBJ2-2

CDR3 protein: CSVGEGVVFF
CDR3 DNA: TGCAGCGTTGGAGAAGGGGTGGTTTTCTTT
D gene: .
V gene: TRBV29-1
clone size: .
J gene: TRBJ1-1

CDR3 protein: CSEGQLPWGYTF
CDR3 DNA: TGCAGCGAGGGACAGCTCCCTTGGGGCTACACCTTC
D gene: TRBD1
V gene: TRBV29-1
clone size: .
J gene: TRBJ1-2

CDR3 protein: CASSLLSSGSEAFF
CDR3 DNA: TGTGCCAGCAGTTTACTTTCCTCAGGATCTGAAGCTTTCTTT
D gene: .
V gene: TRBV27
clone size: few
J gene: TRBJ1-1

CDR3 protein: CVSSETFSGNTIYF
CDR3 DNA: TGTGTCAGCAGTGAGACATTCTCTGGAAACACCATATATTTT
D gene: .
V gene: TRBV4-2
clone size: .
J gene: TRBJ1-3

CDR3 protein: CASSQDSGVKRNEQFF
CDR3 DNA: TGTGCCAGCAGCCAAGATTCAGGGGTAAAGAGGAATGAGCAGTTCTTC
D gene: .
V gene: TRBV14
clone size: once
J gene: TRBJ2-1

CDR3 protein: CASNPYLAGNTGELFF
CDR3 DNA: TGCGCCAGCAACCCTTATCTAGCGGGGAACACCGGGGAGCTGTTTTTT
D gene: TRBD2
V gene: TRBV5-1
clone size: .
J gene: TRBJ2-2

CDR3 protein: CAWSYREGYEQYF
CDR3 DNA: TGTGCCTGGAGTTACAGGGAAGGGTACGAGCAGTACTTC
D gene: .
V gene: TRBV30
clone size: .
J gene: TRBJ2-7

CDR3 protein: CASRTDRDEQYF
CDR3 DNA: TGTGCCAGCAGGACCGACAGGGACGAGCAGTACTTC
D gene: TRBD1
V gene: TRBV2
clone size: .
J gene: TRBJ2-7